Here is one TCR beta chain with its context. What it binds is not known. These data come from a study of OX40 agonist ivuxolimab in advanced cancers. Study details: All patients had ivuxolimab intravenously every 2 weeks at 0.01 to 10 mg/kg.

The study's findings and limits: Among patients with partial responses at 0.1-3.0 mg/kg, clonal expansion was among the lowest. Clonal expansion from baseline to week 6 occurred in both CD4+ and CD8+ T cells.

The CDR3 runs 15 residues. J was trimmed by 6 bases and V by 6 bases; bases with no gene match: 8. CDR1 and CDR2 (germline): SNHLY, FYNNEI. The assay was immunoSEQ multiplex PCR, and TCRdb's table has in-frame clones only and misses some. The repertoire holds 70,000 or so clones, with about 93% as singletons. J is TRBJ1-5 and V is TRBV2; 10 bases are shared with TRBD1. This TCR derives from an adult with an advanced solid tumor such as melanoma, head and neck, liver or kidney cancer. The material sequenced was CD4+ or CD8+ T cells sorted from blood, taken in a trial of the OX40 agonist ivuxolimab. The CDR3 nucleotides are TGTGCCAGCAGCTTAGACAGGGGGCATAGTCAGCCCCAGCATTTT. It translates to CASSLDRGHSQPQHF.